The source of this T cell receptor beta chain is a study of immune evolution from preneoplasia to lung adenocarcinoma. Profiled with immunoSEQ multiplex PCR; TCRdb holds only in-frame clones, not every one. The data contain 8,500 to 14,000 clones, around 78% of them seen just once; the ten biggest clones take up 3.5% to 5%. V lost 1 base and J lost 9; bases outside the gene matches: 11. Germline V gene sequence: CDR1 SGHVS, CDR2 FQNEAQ. There are 15 residues in the CDR3. The sequenced sample consisted of FFPE minimally invasive lung adenocarcinoma tissue. This rearrangement joins TRBV7-8 to TRBJ2-5; 7 bases fit TRBD1. This receptor was taken from a person between 55 and 80 years old with lung adenocarcinoma. For the CDR3, the DNA is TGTGCCAGCAGCTTAGTACAGGGGACCTCTTTGTCCCAGTACTTC. It translates to CASSLVQGTSLSQYF.